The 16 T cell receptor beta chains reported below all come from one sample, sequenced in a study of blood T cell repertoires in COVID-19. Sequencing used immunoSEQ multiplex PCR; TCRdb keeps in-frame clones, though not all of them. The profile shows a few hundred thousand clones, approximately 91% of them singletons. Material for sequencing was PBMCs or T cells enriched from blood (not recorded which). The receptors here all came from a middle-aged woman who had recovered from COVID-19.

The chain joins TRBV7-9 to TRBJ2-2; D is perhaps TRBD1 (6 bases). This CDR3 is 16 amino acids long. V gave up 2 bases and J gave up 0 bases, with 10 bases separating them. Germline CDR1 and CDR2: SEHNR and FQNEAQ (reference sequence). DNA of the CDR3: TGTGCCAGCAGCTTAACACGGACAGCGAACACCGGGGAGCTGTTTTTT. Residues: CASSLTRTANTGELFF.

The CDR3 bases are TGTGCCAGCAGCCATTCCGCCCCAGGGACCTACGAGCAGTACTTC. Translation: CASSHSAPGTYEQYF. The rearrangement uses TRBV11-2 and TRBJ2-7; possible D gene TRBD1, 5 bases. The CDR3 is 15 residues long. With 5 bases removed from V and 2 bases from J, the gap between germline ends came to 16 bases. Germline values: CDR1 SGHAT, CDR2 FQNNGV. The full variable domain, rest sourced from reference TRBV11-2 and TRBJ2-7, is EAGVAQSPRYKIIEKRQSVAFWCNPISGHATLYWYQQILGQGPKLLIQFQNNGVVDDSQLPKDRFSAERLKGVDSTLKIQPAKLEDSAVYLCASSHSAPGTYEQYFGPGTRLTVT.

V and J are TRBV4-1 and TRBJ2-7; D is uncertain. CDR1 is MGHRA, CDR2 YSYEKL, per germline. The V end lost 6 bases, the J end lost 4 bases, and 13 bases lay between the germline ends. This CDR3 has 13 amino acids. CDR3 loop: CASSQWLQYEQYF. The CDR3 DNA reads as TGCGCCAGCAGTCAATGGCTACAGTACGAGCAGTACTTC.

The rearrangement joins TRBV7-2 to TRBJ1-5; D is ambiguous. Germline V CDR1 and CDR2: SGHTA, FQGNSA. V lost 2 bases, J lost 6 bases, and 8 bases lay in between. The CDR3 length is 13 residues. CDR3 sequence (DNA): TGTGCCAGCAGCTTAAGTCCGGGTCAGCCCCAGCATTTT. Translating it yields CASSLSPGQPQHF.

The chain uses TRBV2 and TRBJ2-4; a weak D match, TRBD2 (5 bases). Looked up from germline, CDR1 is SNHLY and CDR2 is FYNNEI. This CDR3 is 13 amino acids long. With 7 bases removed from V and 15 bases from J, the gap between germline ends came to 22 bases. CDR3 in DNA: TGTGCCAGCAACTCACCGAACGGACGGGGTCTGTACTTC. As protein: CASNSPNGRGLYF.

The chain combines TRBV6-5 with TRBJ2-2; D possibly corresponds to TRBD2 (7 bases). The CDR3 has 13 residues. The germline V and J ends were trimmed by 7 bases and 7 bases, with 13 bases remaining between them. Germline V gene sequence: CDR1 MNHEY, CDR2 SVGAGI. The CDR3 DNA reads TGTGCCAGCACCACGGGGGGCGGCGGGGAGCTGTTTTTT. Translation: CASTTGGGGELFF.

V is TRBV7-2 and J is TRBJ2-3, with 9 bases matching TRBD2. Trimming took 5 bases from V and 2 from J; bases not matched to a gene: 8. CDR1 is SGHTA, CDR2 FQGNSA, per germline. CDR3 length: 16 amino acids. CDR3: CASSDLAGPSTDTQYF. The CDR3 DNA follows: TGTGCCAGCAGCGACCTAGCGGGGCCATCCACAGATACGCAGTATTTT.

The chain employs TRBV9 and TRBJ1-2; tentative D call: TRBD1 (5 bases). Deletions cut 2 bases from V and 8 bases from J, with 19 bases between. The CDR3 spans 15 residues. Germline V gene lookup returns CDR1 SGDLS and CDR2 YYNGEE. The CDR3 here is CASSVRGEGPRGYTF. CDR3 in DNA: TGTGCCAGCAGCGTCCGCGGGGAGGGGCCTAGGGGCTACACCTTC.

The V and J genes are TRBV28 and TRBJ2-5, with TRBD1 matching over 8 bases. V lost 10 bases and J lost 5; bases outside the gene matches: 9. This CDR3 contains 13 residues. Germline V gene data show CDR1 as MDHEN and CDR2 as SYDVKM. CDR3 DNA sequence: TGTGCCACCGCAGGACAGGGCCGGGAGACCCAGTACTTC. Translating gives CATAGQGRETQYF.

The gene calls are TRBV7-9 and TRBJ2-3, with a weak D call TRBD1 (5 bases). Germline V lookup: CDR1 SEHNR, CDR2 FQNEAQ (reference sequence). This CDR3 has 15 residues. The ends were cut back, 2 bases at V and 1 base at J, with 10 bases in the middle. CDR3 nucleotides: TGTGCCAGCAGCTTACAGGGCAGTGGCACAGATACGCAGTATTTT. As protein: CASSLQGSGTDTQYF.

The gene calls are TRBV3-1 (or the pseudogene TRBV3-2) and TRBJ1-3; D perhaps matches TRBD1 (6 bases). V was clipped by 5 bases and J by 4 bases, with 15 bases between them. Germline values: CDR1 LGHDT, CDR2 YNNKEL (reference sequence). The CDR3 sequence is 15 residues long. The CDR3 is CASSTGQSGGNTIYF. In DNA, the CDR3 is TGTGCCAGCAGCACCGGACAGTCGGGGGGAAACACCATATATTTT.

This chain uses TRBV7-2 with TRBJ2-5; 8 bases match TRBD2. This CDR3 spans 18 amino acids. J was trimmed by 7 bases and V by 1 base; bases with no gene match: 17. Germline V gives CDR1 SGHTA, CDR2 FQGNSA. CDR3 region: CASSLVSGGGSIVGTQYF. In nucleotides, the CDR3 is TGTGCCAGCAGCTTAGTGTCGGGCGGGGGGAGTATCGTGGGGACCCAGTACTTC.

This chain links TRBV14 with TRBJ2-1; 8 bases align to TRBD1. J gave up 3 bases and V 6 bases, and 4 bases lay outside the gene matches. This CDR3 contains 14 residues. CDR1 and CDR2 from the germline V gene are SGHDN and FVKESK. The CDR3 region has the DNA TGTGCCAGCAGACGACAGGGGTACTACAATGAGCAGTTCTTC. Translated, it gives CASRRQGYYNEQFF.

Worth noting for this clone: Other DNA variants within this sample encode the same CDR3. The CDR3 here is CASSPGGNTGELFF. The CDR3 DNA reads as TGTGCCAGCTCACCAGGGGGCAACACCGGGGAGCTGTTTTTT. The chain recombines TRBV18 with TRBJ2-2; TRBD1 might be the D (6 bases). Germline V lookup: CDR1 KGHSH, CDR2 LQKENI. CDR3 length: 14 residues. The V end lost 2 bases, the J end lost 2 bases, and 6 bases lay between the germline ends.

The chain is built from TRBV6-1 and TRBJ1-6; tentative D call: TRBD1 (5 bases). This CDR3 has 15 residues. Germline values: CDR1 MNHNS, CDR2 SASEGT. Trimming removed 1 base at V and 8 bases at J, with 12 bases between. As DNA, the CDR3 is TGTGCCAGCAGTGAAGAACCAGGGAGGGATTCACCCCTCCACTTT. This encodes CASSEEPGRDSPLHF.

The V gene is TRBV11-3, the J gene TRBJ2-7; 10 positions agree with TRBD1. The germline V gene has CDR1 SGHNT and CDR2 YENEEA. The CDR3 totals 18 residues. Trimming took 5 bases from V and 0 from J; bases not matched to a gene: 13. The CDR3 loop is CASSARTGGFPSSYEQYF. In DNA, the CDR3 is TGTGCCAGCAGCGCCCGGACAGGGGGATTCCCCAGCTCCTACGAGCAGTACTTC.